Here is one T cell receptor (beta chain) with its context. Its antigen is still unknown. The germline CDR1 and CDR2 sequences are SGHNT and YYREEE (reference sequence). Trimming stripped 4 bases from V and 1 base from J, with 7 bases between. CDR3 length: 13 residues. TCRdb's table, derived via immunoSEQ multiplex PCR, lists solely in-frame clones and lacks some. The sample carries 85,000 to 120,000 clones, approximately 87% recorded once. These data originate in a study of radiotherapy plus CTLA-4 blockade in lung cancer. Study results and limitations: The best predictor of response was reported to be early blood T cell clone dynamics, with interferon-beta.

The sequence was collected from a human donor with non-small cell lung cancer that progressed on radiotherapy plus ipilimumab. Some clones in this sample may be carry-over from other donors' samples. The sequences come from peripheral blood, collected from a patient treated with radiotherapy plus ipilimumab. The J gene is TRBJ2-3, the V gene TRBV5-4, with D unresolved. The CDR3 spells CASSPKGTDTQYF. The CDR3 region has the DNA TGTGCCAGCAGCCCCAAGGGCACAGATACGCAGTATTTT.